Below are 16 T cell receptor beta chains sequenced from a single sample in a study of blood T cell repertoires in COVID-19. Using immunoSEQ multiplex PCR, the repertoire was profiled, and TCRdb retains in-frame clones only, with some absent. The data contain 200,000 to 250,000 clones, approximately 83% of them singletons. The sample consisted of PBMCs or T cells enriched from blood (not recorded which). These receptors all stem from a woman aged 55-69 years who had recovered from COVID-19.

CDR3: CASSIVRRFFLDRGGLVFSDTQYF. The CDR3 DNA reads TGTGCCAGTAGTATAGTCCGGCGTTTCTTTTTGGACAGGGGAGGTTTAGTTTTTTCAGATACGCAGTATTTT. The chain uses TRBV19 and TRBJ2-3; 9 nucleotides align to TRBD1. The junction had 30 bases not matched to a gene; V was cut back by 1 base and J by 4 bases. Germline CDR1 is LNHDA and CDR2 is SQIVND (reference sequence). The CDR3 length is 24 residues.

V is TRBV18 and J is TRBJ2-2, with a possible D match to TRBD1 (6 bases). Germline CDR1 KGHSH, CDR2 LQKENI. The CDR3 is 18 amino acids. V lost 5 bases, J lost 0 bases, and 19 bases lay in between. CDR3 residues: CASSINLLQGPNTGELFF. CDR3 bases: TGTGCCAGCTCAATCAACTTACTACAGGGCCCGAACACCGGGGAGCTGTTTTTT. The whole variable domain, filled in from reference TRBV18 and TRBJ2-2, reads NAGVMQNPRHLVRRRGQEARLRCSPMKGHSHVYWYRQLPEEGLKFMVYLQKENIIDESGMPKERFSAEFPKEGPSILRIQQVVRGDSAAYFCASSINLLQGPNTGELFFGEGSRLTVL.

V gene TRBV19 combines with J gene TRBJ2-7; the D is unclear. The CDR3 runs 10 residues. Germline-derived CDR1 and CDR2 are LNHDA and SQIVND (reference sequence). With 3 bases removed from V and 5 bases from J, the gap between germline ends came to 2 bases. The DNA of the CDR3 is TGTGCCAGTAGTATTAACGAGCAGTACTTC. It encodes CASSINEQYF.

The CDR3, as DNA: TGCGCCAGCAGCCAAGTCGTACTTAACTATGGCTACACCTTC. This sequence encodes CASSQVVLNYGYTF. This chain links TRBV4-1 with TRBJ1-2, with no clear D. The CDR3 runs to 14 residues. The germline V gene has CDR1 MGHRA and CDR2 YSYEKL. V was clipped by 1 base and J by 1 base, with 7 bases between them.

The genes are TRBV5-1 and TRBJ2-3, with 10 bases aligning to TRBD2. J gave up 5 bases and V 4 bases, and 4 bases lay outside the gene matches. The CDR3 totals 14 residues. Per the germline V gene, CDR1 is SGHRS and CDR2 is YFSETQ. This CDR3 is CASSPSGGGDTQYF. The CDR3 nucleotides are TGCGCCAGCAGCCCTAGCGGGGGAGGAGATACGCAGTATTTT.

J is TRBJ1-1 and V is TRBV7-6; 8 bases line up with TRBD1. V was pared by 7 bases and J by 3 bases, with 7 bases of the junction left unmatched. The CDR3 consists of 14 residues. Looked up from germline, CDR1 is SGHVS and CDR2 is FNYEAQ. Here the CDR3 DNA reads TGTGCCAGCAATTCAGGGGGCTCGGACACTGAAGCTTTCTTT. It codes for CASNSGGSDTEAFF.

The chain uses TRBV5-5 and TRBJ2-5; 11 bases map to TRBD2. CDR3 length: 20 amino acids. The junction had 14 bases not matched to a gene; V was cut back by 1 base and J by 0 bases. Per germline, CDR1 SGHKS and CDR2 YYEKEE (reference sequence). This CDR3 is CASSLIGLAGGLLYQETQYF. CDR3 DNA sequence: TGTGCCAGCAGCTTGATCGGTCTAGCGGGGGGACTTCTGTACCAAGAGACCCAGTACTTC.

CDR3 sequence (DNA): TGCAGCGTTGCGGGGCAGGGGGTCCATGGCTACACCTTC. It yields the protein CSVAGQGVHGYTF. The chain is built from TRBV29-1 and TRBJ1-2, with TRBD1 matching over 7 bases. The CDR3 runs 13 residues. CDR1 is SQVTM and CDR2 is ANQGSEA in the germline V gene. Trimming at V came to 4 bases and at J to 6 bases, leaving 8 bases not matched to a gene.

The chain links TRBV18 to TRBJ2-7, with D possibly TRBD1 on 5 matching bases. The length of the CDR3 is 13 residues. V was pared by 1 base and J by 3 bases, with 7 bases between. Germline V CDR1 and CDR2: KGHSH, LQKENI. The DNA for the CDR3 is TGTGCCAGCTCACCACTACAGGACTACGAGCAGTACTTC. Protein: CASSPLQDYEQYF.

This chain connects TRBV12-3 or TRBV12-4 to TRBJ2-7, with D possibly matching TRBD2 (5 bases). CDR3 length: 12 residues. Trimming took 6 bases from V and 4 from J, leaving 10 bases between them. The CDR3 loop reads CASRSGGYEQYF. The CDR3 nucleotides read TGTGCCAGCAGGTCAGGCGGGTACGAGCAGTACTTC.

The chain employs TRBV18 and TRBJ2-3; 10 nucleotides agree with TRBD2. This CDR3 spans 16 amino acids. The V gene's germline CDR1 is KGHSH and CDR2 LQKENI. Germline trimming cut 3 bases from V and 1 base from J; bases unmatched to any gene: 4. The CDR3 DNA follows: TGTGCCAGCTCACCTCGGACTAGCGGAGGCACAGATACGCAGTATTTT. Translated, it gives CASSPRTSGGTDTQYF.

This clone was seen only a few times. This chain's CDR3 is CASSWGTGNFYEQYF. The DNA for the CDR3 is TGTGCCAGCAGCTGGGGGACAGGGAACTTCTACGAGCAGTACTTC. This chain connects TRBV5-5 to TRBJ2-7; TRBD1 aligns across 9 bases. V shed 3 bases and J 3 bases; nucleotides not matched to a gene: 7. Germline loops: CDR1 SGHKS, CDR2 YYEKEE (reference sequence). The CDR3 spans 15 residues.

The genes are TRBV4-3 and TRBJ2-7; D unclear. The CDR3 has 14 residues. V was cut by 0 bases and J by 6 bases, with 12 bases left in between. Germline-derived CDR1 and CDR2 are LGHNA and YSLEER. CDR3 protein: CASSQDRASSEQYF. In DNA, the CDR3 is TGCGCCAGCAGCCAAGATCGAGCCTCGAGCGAGCAGTACTTC.

The J gene is TRBJ2-3, the V gene TRBV6-2 or TRBV6-3; 7 bases map to TRBD2. Germline lookup yields CDR1 MNHEY and CDR2 SVGEGT. The CDR3 is 14 amino acids. V lost 7 bases to trimming and J lost 0 bases; unmatched junction nucleotides: 4. The CDR3 DNA reads as TGTGCCAGCAACCCCGGGGGGAGCACAGATACGCAGTATTTT. Its protein is CASNPGGSTDTQYF.

This clone showed up just a few times. This sequence joins TRBV19 and TRBJ1-1, with D maybe TRBD1 (5 bases). The V gene's germline CDR1 is LNHDA and CDR2 SQIVND (reference sequence). This CDR3 has 15 residues. The V and J ends lost 5 bases and 4 bases respectively, with 17 bases between them. DNA for the CDR3: TGTGCCAGTAGTTCCTCCCAACGGGGGGGCACTGAAGCTTTCTTT. Residues: CASSSSQRGGTEAFF.

The chain is built from TRBV2 and TRBJ1-2; no reliable D call. The CDR3 length is 14 residues. V lost 4 bases, J lost 7 bases, and 16 bases lay in between. The germline gives CDR1 SNHLY, CDR2 FYNNEI. CDR3 loop: CASSGLKHYGGYTF. Here the CDR3 DNA reads TGTGCCAGCAGTGGACTGAAACACTACGGTGGCTACACCTTC.